These T cell receptor beta chains were read from a single sample in a study of cytomegalovirus exposure and HLA in healthy donors. The repertoire was sequenced with immunoSEQ multiplex PCR; TCRdb's copy has only in-frame clones and lacks some. The sample consists of under 100,000 clones, 78% of them appearing once. Sequenced sample: PBMCs. These receptors all stem from a man aged 18 to 30 in good health and CMV-seropositive. CDR3s include the opening cysteine and the closing phenylalanine or tryptophan. The D gene is left open where the match is weak. Some rows mark clone size as missing; the rest say once, few, many or name a class of expanded clone.

TRBJ1-2	TRBV2	NA	NA	CASSEATGTFYGYTF	TGTGCCAGCAGTGAAGCGACCGGGACATTCTATGGCTACACCTTC
TRBJ2-5	TRBV7-8	NA	NA	CASSSRLGGYQETQYF	TGTGCCAGCAGCTCCAGACTGGGCGGGTACCAAGAGACCCAGTACTTC
TRBJ2-7	TRBV11-3	NA	NA	CASSPQFGSSYEQYF	TGTGCCAGCAGCCCCCAATTCGGGAGCTCCTACGAGCAGTACTTC
TRBJ1-4	TRBV6-5	NA	few	CASSYSVGTNEKLFF	TGTGCCAGCAGTTACTCGGTCGGGACTAATGAAAAACTGTTTTTT
TRBJ2-3	TRBV5-1	NA	NA	CASSLSRSTDTQYF	TGCGCCAGCAGCTTAAGCCGTAGCACAGATACGCAGTATTTT
TRBJ1-1	TRBV4-1	NA	NA	CASRGPLQNTEAFF	TGCGCCAGCAGGGGGCCCTTACAGAACACTGAAGCTTTCTTT
TRBJ1-1	TRBV11-2	TRBD1	NA	CASSYRQGNTEAFF	TGTGCCAGCAGCTACCGACAGGGGAACACTGAAGCTTTCTTT
TRBJ2-1	TRBV15	NA	NA	CATSRDFGESGEQFF	TGTGCCACCAGCAGAGATTTCGGAGAGTCCGGAGAGCAGTTCTTC
TRBJ2-5	TRBV28	NA	NA	CASSLRGQETQYF	TGTGCCAGCAGTTTAAGGGGTCAAGAGACCCAGTACTTC
TRBJ1-5	TRBV28	NA	NA	CASSGAGAYNQPQHF	TGTGCCAGCTCGGGGGCGGGGGCTTACAATCAGCCCCAGCATTTT
TRBJ1-1	TRBV7-8	NA	NA	CASSLDRFMNTEAFF	TGTGCCAGCAGTTTGGACAGATTCATGAACACTGAAGCTTTCTTT
TRBJ2-7	TRBV6-5	TRBD1	once	CASSYTGQGIYEQYF	TGTGCCAGCAGTTACACTGGACAGGGAATCTATGAGCAGTACTTC
TRBJ2-1	TRBV5-4	TRBD2	few	CASSRSGPSSYNEQFF	TGTGCCAGCAGCCGTAGCGGGCCAAGCTCCTACAATGAGCAGTTCTTC
TRBJ2-1	TRBV6-4	TRBD2	NA	CASSGGSGSEQFF	TGTGCCAGCAGTGGGGGTAGCGGGAGTGAGCAGTTCTTC
TRBJ2-7	TRBV29-1	TRBD1	NA	CSVEGVQGAPYEQYF	TGCAGCGTTGAAGGTGTACAGGGGGCACCCTACGAGCAGTACTTC
TRBJ1-2	TRBV5-6	TRBD1	NA	CASSWDRVVNYGYTF	TGTGCCAGCAGCTGGGACAGGGTAGTCAACTATGGCTACACCTTC
TRBJ2-7	TRBV18	NA	NA	CASSPPEGWNYEQYF	TGTGCCAGCTCACCTCCGGAGGGGTGGAATTACGAGCAGTACTTC
TRBJ2-3	TRBV29-1	NA	NA	CSVEREADTQYF	TGCAGCGTTGAGAGGGAGGCAGATACGCAGTATTTT
TRBJ2-7	TRBV27	NA	NA	CASRGHDRYEQYF	TGTGCCAGCAGAGGACACGACAGATACGAGCAGTACTTC
TRBJ2-3	TRBV5-1	TRBD1	NA	CASSLQGETDTQYF	TGCGCCAGCAGCTTGCAGGGGGAAACAGATACGCAGTATTTT
TRBJ2-1	TRBV6-5	TRBD2	NA	CASSYGLAVNEQFF	TGTGCCAGCAGTTACGGACTAGCGGTTAATGAGCAGTTCTTC
TRBJ2-3	TRBV25-1	NA	NA	CASSDWTKSDTQYF	TGTGCCAGCAGTGACTGGACTAAATCAGATACGCAGTATTTT
TRBJ2-1	TRBV5-1	NA	NA	CASSLNNEQFF	TGCGCCAGCAGCCTAAACAATGAGCAGTTCTTC
TRBJ2-2	TRBV29-1	NA	NA	CSVEGTGTWGNTGELFF	TGCAGCGTTGAAGGAACAGGGACCTGGGGAAACACCGGGGAGCTGTTTTTT
TRBJ2-1	TRBV5-1	TRBD2	NA	CASSLTSGRVGEQFF	TGCGCCAGCAGCTTAACTAGCGGGAGGGTAGGTGAGCAGTTCTTC
TRBJ2-6	TRBV27	TRBD1	few	CASSFWTGGGRSGANVLTF	TGTGCCAGCAGTTTCTGGACAGGGGGCGGTCGCAGTGGGGCCAACGTCCTGACTTTC
TRBJ1-1	TRBV29-1	TRBD1	once	CSVSWDSTEAFF	TGCAGCGTTTCCTGGGACAGCACTGAAGCTTTCTTT
TRBJ2-1	TRBV2	TRBD2	NA	CASTRGLAGINEQFF	TGTGCCAGCACCCGGGGACTAGCGGGGATCAATGAGCAGTTCTTC
TRBJ2-7	TRBV6-5	NA	once	CASSYLDNYEQYF	TGTGCCAGCAGTTACTTGGACAACTACGAGCAGTACTTC
TRBJ2-1	TRBV6-5	TRBD1	NA	CATKPGQVYNEQFF	TGTGCCACCAAACCGGGACAGGTATACAATGAGCAGTTCTTC
TRBJ2-7	TRBV13	NA	NA	CASRTSGSYEQYF	TGTGCCAGCAGAACCAGTGGCTCCTACGAGCAGTACTTC
TRBJ2-5	TRBV25-1	NA	NA	CASKYLSGPQETQYF	TGTGCCAGCAAGTACCTGTCTGGGCCCCAAGAGACCCAGTACTTC
TRBJ2-1	TRBV29-1	NA	few	CSVSDGGEQFF	TGCAGCGTTTCTGATGGGGGGGAGCAGTTCTTC
TRBJ2-3	TRBV11-2	TRBD2	NA	CASSRGGLAGSTDTQYF	TGTGCCAGCAGCCGAGGGGGACTAGCGGGAAGCACAGATACGCAGTATTTT
TRBJ1-1	TRBV27	TRBD1	NA	CASSAFRDRATEAFF	TGTGCCAGCAGTGCCTTCCGGGACAGGGCTACTGAAGCTTTCTTT
TRBJ2-7	TRBV6-5	NA	NA	CASSSKGTSPFEQYF	TGTGCCAGCAGTTCAAAGGGGACTTCCCCATTTGAGCAGTACTTC
TRBJ1-1	TRBV7-5	NA	NA	CARSYCCTQWQGRLAFF	NA
TRBJ2-7	TRBV19	TRBD2	NA	CASSILAGDNEQYF	TGTGCCAGTAGTATCCTAGCGGGAGATAACGAGCAGTACTTC
TRBJ1-2	TRBV6-5	NA	NA	CASSFTGIVGYTF	TGTGCCAGCAGTTTTACAGGGATCGTTGGCTACACCTTC
TRBJ1-1	TRBV11-2	NA	few	CASSWVSDAVTEAFF	TGTGCCAGCAGCTGGGTCAGCGACGCGGTCACTGAAGCTTTCTTT
TRBJ2-5	TRBV7-7	NA	NA	CAGGSVRETQYF	TGTGCTGGCGGGTCGGTACGAGAGACCCAGTACTTC
TRBJ2-7	TRBV25-1	NA	NA	CASVDSYEQYF	TGTGCCAGCGTAGACTCCTACGAGCAGTACTTC
TRBJ1-1	TRBV11-2	NA	NA	CASSLVRNEAFF	TGTGCCAGCAGCTTAGTCAGAAATGAAGCTTTCTTT
TRBJ2-5	TRBV4-1	TRBD1	NA	CASSHQGAGQETQYF	TGCGCCAGCAGCCACCAGGGGGCAGGTCAAGAGACCCAGTACTTC
TRBJ2-7	TRBV27	TRBD1	NA	CASRGQGTYEQYF	TGTGCCAGCAGGGGACAGGGAACCTACGAGCAGTACTTC
TRBJ2-3	TRBV10-3	NA	NA	CAISEALPQDTQYF	TGTGCCATCAGTGAGGCCCTTCCACAAGATACGCAGTATTTT
TRBJ1-1	TRBV4-1	TRBD1	NA	CASSLSQGANTEAFF	TGCGCCAGCAGCCTAAGTCAGGGGGCTAACACTGAAGCTTTCTTT
TRBJ1-1	TRBV2	TRBD1	NA	CASSDLGGAEAFF	TGTGCCAGCAGTGATCTAGGGGGCGCGGAAGCTTTCTTT
TRBJ1-5	TRBV28	NA	NA	CASDPRAVSQPQHF	TGTGCCAGTGACCCAAGAGCGGTGAGTCAGCCCCAGCATTTT
TRBJ2-7	TRBV5-1	TRBD2	NA	CASSLAGSSGRRSYEQYF	TGCGCCAGCAGCTTGGCCGGTTCTAGCGGGAGGAGATCCTACGAGCAGTACTTC
TRBJ1-1	TRBV28	NA	NA	CASNVGTTEAFF	TGTGCCAGCAATGTGGGGACTACTGAAGCTTTCTTT
TRBJ1-2	TRBV20-1	NA	NA	CSATGGYTF	TGCAGCGCAACGGGGGGTTACACCTTC
TRBJ1-1	TRBV7-2	NA	NA	CASLRELNTEAFF	TGTGCCAGCCTACGTGAGCTGAACACTGAAGCTTTCTTT